This T cell receptor (beta chain) was identified during a study of HIV-infected patients and healthy controls. All unsorted peripheral T cells were captured because whole blood was used without fractionation. cDNA was made from around 0.5 ug RNA using alpha and beta constant primers. Using multiplexing indices, alpha and beta chain libraries were generated apart by chain-specific third strand synthesis. TCRdb re-analysed the 5' RACE reads in MiXCR, keeping a single row per CDR3 protein. The sample contains about 12,000 distinct CDR3 sequences, under 6.5% of which appear only once. Relative to its sample, this clonotype is medium-sized. This CDR3 is 15 amino acids long. V was clipped by 5 bases and J by 1 base, with 15 bases between them.

The chain employs TRBV12-3 or TRBV12-4 and TRBJ2-7; tentatively, D is TRBD1 (6 bases). Material for sequencing was blood. The sequence came from an adult in good health. CDR3 residues: CASSPTGSPSYEQYF. In nucleotides, the CDR3 is TGTGCCAGCAGTCCCACAGGGAGTCCATCCTACGAGCAGTACTTC.